The next 20 T cell receptor beta chains were all read from a single sample in a study of cytomegalovirus exposure and HLA in healthy donors. Assay: immunoSEQ multiplex PCR; the TCRdb copy retains only in-frame clones and omits some. The table records over 110,000 clones, approximately 84% of them present only once. The sequenced sample was PBMCs. Source of these receptors: a woman aged 25 to 39 in good health and CMV-seronegative.

The CDR3 protein is CASSQDPPGVSGANVLTF. In DNA, the CDR3 is TGCGCCAGCAGCCAAGATCCCCCGGGGGTGTCTGGGGCCAACGTCCTGACTTTC. This chain links TRBV4-1 with TRBJ2-6; maybe TRBD2 (6 bases). The germline V gene encodes CDR1 MGHRA and CDR2 YSYEKL. The CDR3 is 18 residues long. V gave up 0 bases and J gave up 1 base, with 13 bases separating them.

The V gene is TRBV5-1, the J gene TRBJ2-3, with TRBD1 identical over 7 bases. Per germline, CDR1 SGHRS and CDR2 YFSETQ. V shed 0 bases and J 1 base; nucleotides not matched to a gene: 2. The CDR3 is 15 residues long. The CDR3 DNA is TGCGCCAGCAGCTTGGGAGGGGGCGGCACAGATACGCAGTATTTT. Translated: CASSLGGGGTDTQYF.

The gene calls are TRBV2 and TRBJ2-2; D may be TRBD1 (6 bases). V was trimmed by 8 bases and J by 4 bases, leaving 11 bases between them. Germline CDR1 and CDR2: SNHLY and FYNNEI. The CDR3 has 13 residues. In nucleotides, the CDR3 is TGTGCCAGCTCCGGACAGACCACCGGGGAGCTGTTTTTT. Translating gives CASSGQTTGELFF.

The chain recombines TRBV6-6 with TRBJ2-1; tentative D call: TRBD2 (5 bases). This CDR3 spans 13 amino acids. CDR1 is MNHNY and CDR2 is SVGAGI in the germline V gene (reference sequence). V gave up 5 bases and J gave up 8 bases, with 13 bases separating them. Here the CDR3 reads CASSILEGYEQFF. The DNA of the CDR3 is TGTGCCAGCAGTATACTAGAGGGATATGAGCAGTTCTTC.

The J gene is TRBJ2-6, the V gene TRBV7-6, with D possibly TRBD2 on 6 matching bases. CDR1 is SGHVS and CDR2 is FNYEAQ in the germline V gene. Trimming shortened V by 2 bases and J by 4 bases, and 18 bases separated the two germline ends. The CDR3 loop spans 18 amino acids. This CDR3 reads CASSLLPQSGDGANVLTF. The CDR3 nucleotides read TGTGCCAGCAGCTTACTCCCGCAGTCGGGGGACGGGGCCAACGTCCTGACTTTC.

The chain has TRBV28 and TRBJ1-5; a possible D gene is TRBD1 (6 bases). The CDR3 totals 15 residues. V was clipped by 3 bases and J by 9 bases, with 18 bases between them. Germline V gene data show CDR1 as MDHEN and CDR2 as SYDVKM. CDR3 sequence (DNA): TGTGCCAGCAGTTTTGGCGGCCCAGGCAGGGGGCCCCAGCATTTT. It translates to CASSFGGPGRGPQHF.

J is TRBJ2-3 and V is TRBV27; TRBD2 aligns across 8 bases. The germline CDR1 and CDR2 sequences are MNHEY and SMNVEV (reference sequence). CDR3 length equals 15 residues. After removal of 5 bases from V and 4 bases from J, the junction contained 8 bases not matched to a gene. CDR3 amino acids: CASSERGGLADTQYF. In nucleotides, the CDR3 is TGTGCCAGCAGTGAACGGGGGGGCCTGGCAGATACGCAGTATTTT.

This rearrangement joins TRBV19 to TRBJ2-1; D possibly corresponds to TRBD2 (5 bases). CDR3 length: 16 amino acids. V was trimmed by 1 base and J by 0 bases, leaving 10 bases between them. Germline V gene data show CDR1 as LNHDA and CDR2 as SQIVND (reference sequence). CDR3 nucleotide sequence: TGTGCCAGTAGTATAGCGCGGGCCCGCTCCTACAATGAGCAGTTCTTC. Encoded protein: CASSIARARSYNEQFF.

This clone was observed a few times. The V gene is TRBV20-1, the J gene TRBJ1-2; a weak D match, TRBD1 (5 bases). V dropped 6 bases and J dropped 6 bases, with 11 bases sitting between them. The CDR3 has 11 residues. Looked up from germline, CDR1 is DFQATT and CDR2 is SNEGSKA (reference sequence). The CDR3 nucleotides are TGCAGTGCCTCAGGGTTCCATGGCTACACCTTC. It translates to CSASGFHGYTF.

The chain is built from TRBV6-6 and TRBJ2-2; TRBD1 agrees at 10 bases. CDR1 and CDR2 from the germline V gene are MNHNY and SVGAGI (reference sequence). The CDR3 runs to 16 residues. The V gene end was trimmed by 3 bases and the J gene end by 3 bases; junction bases not matched to a gene: 4. CDR3 sequence (DNA): TGTGCCAGCAGTTATGGCGGGACAGGGGACACCGGGGAGCTGTTTTTT. Protein: CASSYGGTGDTGELFF.

This sequence joins TRBV6-5 and TRBJ2-7; TRBD1 aligns across 7 bases. The CDR3 has 12 amino acids. CDR1 and CDR2 (germline): MNHEY, SVGAGI. V was pared by 5 bases and J by 5 bases, with 3 bases of the junction left unmatched. CDR3 in DNA: TGTGCCAGCAGTAGACAGGGCCACGAGCAGTACTTC. This codes for CASSRQGHEQYF.

This rearrangement joins TRBV29-1 to TRBJ2-7; D might be TRBD1 (6 bases). CDR1 and CDR2 from the germline V gene are SQVTM and ANQGSEA. V lost 6 bases and J lost 4, with 19 bases in between. This CDR3 spans 14 amino acids. CDR3 loop: CSVLTQGRRYEQYF. The CDR3 bases are TGCAGCGTCTTGACACAGGGTAGGAGGTACGAGCAGTACTTC.

The chain combines TRBV6-5 with TRBJ1-1, with 7 positions matching TRBD1. CDR3 length equals 14 residues. CDR1 is MNHEY and CDR2 is SVGAGI in the germline V gene. J was trimmed by 4 bases and V by 5 bases; bases with no gene match: 7. CDR3 sequence: CASSEYRGSTEAFF. The CDR3 DNA is TGTGCCAGCAGTGAATACAGGGGAAGCACTGAAGCTTTCTTT.

This CDR3 is CASRDRDSGNTIYF. CDR3 nucleotides: TGTGCCAGCAGGGACAGGGACTCTGGAAACACCATATATTTT. V gene TRBV6-6 combines with J gene TRBJ1-3; the match to TRBD1 covers 8 bases. V dropped 6 bases and J dropped 0; count of bases not matched to a gene: 1. This CDR3 contains 14 residues. In germline, CDR1 is MNHNY, CDR2 SVGAGI (reference sequence).

This chain uses TRBV28 with TRBJ2-2; 7 nucleotides align to TRBD2. V was pared by 2 bases and J by 7 bases, with 1 base of the junction left unmatched. The length of the CDR3 is 13 residues. Germline V gene lookup returns CDR1 MDHEN and CDR2 SYDVKM. This chain's CDR3 is CASSLASGGELFF. The CDR3 DNA sequence: TGTGCCAGCAGTTTAGCTAGCGGCGGGGAGCTGTTTTTT.

V and J are TRBV11-2 and TRBJ2-5; D perhaps matches TRBD2 (6 bases). The CDR3 contains 17 residues. The ends were cut back, 1 base at V and 4 bases at J, with 19 bases in the middle. The germline CDR1 and CDR2 sequences are SGHAT and FQNNGV. Written as DNA, the CDR3 is TGTGCCAGCAGCTTAGGCGGGCGGGGCGCTTCTGGAGAGACCCAGTACTTC. This translates into CASSLGGRGASGETQYF.

The chain has TRBV7-2 and TRBJ2-5; 11 bases fit TRBD2. In germline, CDR1 is SGHTA, CDR2 FQGNSA. V trimming: 5 bases; J trimming: 7 bases; junction bases outside the gene matches: 6. This CDR3 spans 14 amino acids. CDR3: CASSGGTSGGTQYF. CDR3 nucleotides: TGTGCCAGCAGCGGCGGGACTAGCGGCGGGACCCAGTACTTC.

The chain carries TRBV5-1 and TRBJ1-1, with unresolved D. Germline CDR1 is SGHRS and CDR2 is YFSETQ. The CDR3 has 15 amino acids. The V and J ends lost 5 bases and 1 base respectively, with 15 bases between them. The CDR3 sequence is CASRIDQKRNTEAFF. The CDR3, as DNA: TGCGCCAGCAGAATCGACCAAAAGCGGAACACTGAAGCTTTCTTT.

The chain carries TRBV4-1 and TRBJ1-1; the D gene is possibly TRBD1 (6 bases). The CDR3 is made up of 14 amino acids. Germline assignment: CDR1 MGHRA and CDR2 YSYEKL. V was shortened by 2 bases and J by 8 bases, with 15 bases between the two germline ends. CDR3 sequence reads: CASSQYRETFEAFF. The CDR3 DNA reads as TGCGCCAGCAGCCAATACAGGGAGACGTTCGAAGCTTTCTTT.

CDR3 bases: TGTGCCAGCTCACCATCACGGGACAGGCCCTATGGCTACACCTTC. This translates into CASSPSRDRPYGYTF. The chain carries TRBV18 and TRBJ1-2; TRBD1 aligns across 8 bases. The CDR3 has 15 amino acids. The V segment lost 2 bases and the J segment 4 bases; nucleotides outside the gene matches: 6. Germline V gives CDR1 KGHSH, CDR2 LQKENI.